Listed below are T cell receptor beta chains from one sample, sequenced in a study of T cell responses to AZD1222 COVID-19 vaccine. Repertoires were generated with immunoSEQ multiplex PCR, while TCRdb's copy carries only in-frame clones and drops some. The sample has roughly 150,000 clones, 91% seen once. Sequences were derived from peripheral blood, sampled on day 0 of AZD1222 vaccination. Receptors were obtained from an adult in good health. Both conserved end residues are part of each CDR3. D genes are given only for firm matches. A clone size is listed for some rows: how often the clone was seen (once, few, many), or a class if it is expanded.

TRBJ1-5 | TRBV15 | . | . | CATSRDRFNQPQHF | TGTGCCACCAGCAGAGACAGATTCAATCAGCCCCAGCATTTT
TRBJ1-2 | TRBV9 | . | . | CASSGGRGGAYGYTF | TGTGCCAGCAGCGGGGGGAGGGGCGGAGCGTATGGCTACACCTTC
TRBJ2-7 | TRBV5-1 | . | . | CASSGSGGGYEQYF | TGCGCCAGCAGCGGATCCGGAGGGGGCTACGAGCAGTACTTC
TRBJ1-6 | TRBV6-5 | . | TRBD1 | CASRHRGQNSPLHF | TGTGCCAGCAGGCACAGGGGGCAGAATTCACCCCTCCACTTT
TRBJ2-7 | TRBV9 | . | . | CASSVASTDYEQYF | TGTGCCAGCAGCGTAGCCTCGACGGACTACGAGCAGTACTTC
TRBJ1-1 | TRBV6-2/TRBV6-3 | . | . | CASSYSAEAFF | TGTGCCAGCAGTTACTCAGCTGAAGCTTTCTTT
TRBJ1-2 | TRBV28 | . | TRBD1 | CASRPPGQGNGYTF | TGTGCCAGCAGACCTCCGGGACAGGGAAATGGCTACACCTTC
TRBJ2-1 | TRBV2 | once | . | CASSEGFFNEQFF | TGTGCCAGCAGTGAGGGATTCTTCAATGAGCAGTTCTTC
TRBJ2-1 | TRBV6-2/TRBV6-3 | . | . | CASSYNRGNEQFF | TGTGCCAGCAGTTACAATCGGGGCAATGAGCAGTTCTTC
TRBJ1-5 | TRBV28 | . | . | CASSPFTGFNNQPQHF | TGTGCCAGCAGTCCCTTTACAGGGTTTAACAATCAGCCCCAGCATTTT
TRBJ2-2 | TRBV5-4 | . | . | CASSHGTDNTGELFF | TGTGCCAGCAGCCACGGGACGGACAACACCGGGGAGCTGTTTTTT